The T cell receptor (beta chain) described here comes from a study of early T cells in non-severe SARS-CoV-2 infection. Findings and caveats of the study: Anti-spike CD8 responses were favored by VDJdb matching, which missed private and CD4 specificities.

This clonotype was seen at least ten times. Its antigen is undetermined. The TCR library protocol attached unique molecular identifiers to the individual cDNA molecules. One entry per CDR3 protein, called by TCRdb with MiXCR from the 5' RACE reads. The data hold 55,000 to 65,000 distinct CDR3 sequences, with around 16% observed a single time. The CDR3 sequence is 15 residues long. V gave up 6 bases and J gave up 2 bases, with 18 bases separating them. CDR1 and CDR2 from the germline V gene are SQVTM and ANQGSEA. The V and J genes are TRBV29-1 and TRBJ2-3, with a tentative D call TRBD2 (6 bases). The source is an adult who was a healthcare worker with PCR-confirmed SARS-CoV-2 infection or an uninfected control (not recorded which). The input for sequencing was whole blood, taken at baseline. Here the CDR3 reads CSVLPLSGNTDTQYF. The CDR3 DNA reads TGCAGCGTCCTCCCCCTTAGCGGAAACACAGATACGCAGTATTTT.